The 3 T cell receptor beta chains below were found in one sample sequenced in a study of monozygotic twins with inflammatory bowel disease. From its re-call of the 5' RACE reads, TCRdb lists each CDR3 protein once, without DNA. In total, the table holds around 400,000 distinct CDR3 sequences. Sample: blood. The receptors derive from a human donor with ulcerative colitis or Crohn's disease, or a healthy co-twin of an affected twin (not recorded which).

The gene calls are TRBV18 and TRBJ1-5; the TRBD1 assignment by TCRdb is unverifiable without DNA. This CDR3 is 14 amino acids long. The germline V gene encodes CDR1 KGHSH and CDR2 LQKENI. CDR3 loop: CASSQGAPGQPQHF.

The rearrangement links TRBV6-2 or TRBV6-3 to TRBJ1-1; TCRdb's D gene call, TRBD1, goes unchecked for lack of DNA. This CDR3 comprises 15 residues. CDR1 is MNHEY and CDR2 is SVGEGT in the germline V gene. The CDR3: CASKGTGGVYTEAFF.

The V and J genes are TRBV5-1 and TRBJ1-4; TCRdb outputs TRBD1, but without DNA this stays unchecked. The CDR3 covers 14 residues. CDR1 and CDR2 (germline): SGHRS, YFSETQ. This CDR3 is CASSSGRLNEKLFF. The entire variable domain, with the rest obtained from reference TRBV5-1 and TRBJ1-4, is as follows: KAGVTQTPRYLIKTRGQQVTLSCSPISGHRSVSWYQQTPGQGLQFLFEYFSETQRNKGNFPGRFSGRQFSNSRSEMNVSTLELGDSALYLCASSSGRLNEKLFFGSGTQLSVL.